These 7 T cell receptor beta chains originate from one sample sequenced in a study of shared clonotypes between healthy human individuals. Assay used: immunoSEQ multiplex PCR; TCRdb lists only in-frame clones, some missing. The data show some 100,000 clones, around 68% seen once. The sequenced sample was memory CD8+ T cells sorted from blood. As to subset: CD45RO+ cells pooled with CCR7-negative TemRA cells. The receptors stem from a young woman in good health.

The chain combines TRBV18 with TRBJ2-7, with no clear D. The V gene lost 2 bases and the J gene lost 2 bases, with 10 bases spanning the gap. The CDR3 consists of 14 residues. The V gene's germline CDR1 is KGHSH and CDR2 LQKENI. CDR3 loop: CASSPSSRTYEQYF. In DNA form, the CDR3 reads TGTGCCAGCTCACCAAGCTCCAGAACCTACGAGCAGTACTTC.

The chain joins TRBV16 to TRBJ2-7; 7 bases align to TRBD2. The germline gives CDR1 KGHSY, CDR2 FQNENV. The CDR3 length is 14 residues. V dropped 4 bases and J dropped 3; count of bases not matched to a gene: 6. The CDR3 DNA reads TGTGCCAGCAGCCTCGTCGGGGGGTTCTACGAGCAGTACTTC. It specifies CASSLVGGFYEQYF.

This clone was counted many times. The rearrangement links TRBV11-3 to TRBJ2-7; D call uncertain. V was trimmed by 2 bases and J by 0 bases, leaving 8 bases between them. Germline CDR1 reads SGHNT; CDR2 reads YENEEA. This CDR3 region has 14 residues. This chain's CDR3 is CASSLSPSSYEQYF. CDR3 nucleotide sequence: TGTGCCAGCAGCTTAAGCCCCAGCTCCTACGAGCAGTACTTC.

This clone was seen a handful of times. The chain joins TRBV25-1 to TRBJ2-3; D not certain. V shed 3 bases and J shed 3 bases, with 4 bases lying between them. The CDR3 has 12 amino acids. Germline CDR1 MGHDK, CDR2 SYGVNS. CDR3 loop: CASSDGTDTQYF. The CDR3 DNA reads TGTGCCAGCAGTGACGGTACAGATACGCAGTATTTT. The entire variable domain, with the rest obtained from reference TRBV25-1 and TRBJ2-3, is as follows: EADIYQTPRYLVIGTGKKITLECSQTMGHDKMYWYQQDPGMELHLIHYSYGVNSTEKGDLSSESTVSRIRTEHFPLTLESARPSHTSQYLCASSDGTDTQYFGPGTRLTVL.

This sequence joins TRBV27 and TRBJ1-1, with a weak D call TRBD1 (6 bases). The V end was cut by 4 bases, the J end by 4 bases, with 22 bases between. The CDR3 is 17 amino acids. The germline gives CDR1 MNHEY, CDR2 SMNVEV (reference sequence). The CDR3 DNA is TGTGCCAGCAGTTCTTTACAGGGTCGAGGGTGGGCCACTGAAGCTTTCTTT. This codes for CASSSLQGRGWATEAFF.

The chain carries TRBV13 and TRBJ2-7; TRBD2 agrees at 9 bases. After removal of 4 bases from V and 0 bases from J, the junction contained 16 bases not matched to a gene. The CDR3 extends over 19 amino acids. Germline CDR1 PRHDT, CDR2 FYEKMQ (reference sequence). The CDR3 here is CASSSTSLGGRASSYEQYF. For the CDR3, the DNA is TGTGCCAGCAGCTCCACCTCCCTTGGCGGGAGGGCCTCCTCCTACGAGCAGTACTTC.

This clone was recorded once. This chain joins TRBV5-1 and TRBJ1-4; a possible D gene is TRBD1 (5 bases). This CDR3 comprises 14 residues. V was cut by 4 bases and J by 5 bases, with 12 bases left in between. Germline assignment: CDR1 SGHRS and CDR2 YFSETQ. This CDR3 is CASSPDRVNEKLFF. The DNA of the CDR3 is TGCGCCAGCAGCCCCGACAGAGTGAATGAAAAACTGTTTTTT.